This T cell receptor beta chain was obtained from a study of somatic mutations in cytotoxic T cells in rheumatoid arthritis (dated by TCRdb to the late 2010s). Describing the broader study: Before any treatment started and right after they were diagnosed, patients gave peripheral blood samples (about 27 ml EDTA). Median age was essentially the same in the patient group and the control group. TCRB deep sequencing was performed for more than 50 rheumatoid arthritis patients and more than 15 healthy controls. Some V beta antibody-stained T-cell populations were flow-sorted on a FACSAria II or Sony SH800 at nearly 100% purity, and sorted V beta1+ cells also underwent TCRB sequencing. Whether expanded CD8+ T-cell clones in untreated, newly diagnosed rheumatoid arthritis carry somatic mutations was the study question, and clonality was characterized with TCRB deep sequencing.

Relative to germline, V is 1 base shorter and J is 0 bases shorter, with 10 bases between their ends. The CDR3 measures 16 amino acids from cysteine to phenylalanine. Here the CDR3 DNA is all that survives: 48 bases in frame from base 1. Taken from the germline V gene, the CDR1 and CDR2 loops are MGHRA and YSYEKL. Results the study describes overall, beyond this receptor: No adjustment for multiple comparisons was made for the slight TRBV07 underrepresentation in patients. In about an eighth of the roughly 60 patients the largest CD8+ clone exceeded 20% of CD8+ cells, and several identical CD8+ TCRB sequences were shared between blood and synovial fluid. CD8+ T-cell clonality in rheumatoid arthritis patients was not significantly different from that in age-matched healthy controls. CD8+ clonality increased with age in patients (Spearman r ≈ 0.46) but not in healthy controls. The expanded CD8+ clones had unknown antigen targets, and not appearing in virus-specific databases did not rule out that they were virus-specific.

Flow cytometry confirmed the purity of CD4+ and CD8+ cells that had been isolated by positive magnetic bead selection on an AutoMACS. Clonal expansions were first screened by flow cytometry with a TCR V beta antibody panel, then characterized by TCRB deep sequencing of sorted CD8+ fractions. Isolation of peripheral blood mononuclear cells was done through Ficoll-Paque PLUS density gradient separation. Using Nucleospin Tissue or Tissue XS kits, DNA was extracted from CD4-enriched, CD8-enriched or PBMC samples, with quantification by a Qubit 2.0 fluorometer. Turning to this clone: It lacks a known antigen. No much larger clonotype is one base removed from it; base qualities were not supplied.

The immunoSEQ assay was applied to genomic DNA for TCRB CDR3 sequencing. Per the authors' processing: When patient CD8+ clones exceeding 1% were checked against published virus-specific TCRB sequences, only a few matched. Nothing other than productive TCRB rearrangements was included in the analyses. A clone was defined by a unique TCRB CDR3 sequence, and clonality was computed as a productive clonality index based on Shannon entropy. The template counts of each clone relative to the total templates per sample were used to calculate repertoire overlap between two samples. V-gene usage from TCRB sequencing and V-gene usage measured by flow cytometry were correlated (Spearman r of roughly 0.56). TCRdb obtained this table from immuneACCESS and retained in-frame rearrangements with V and J assigned. These tables miss some clones; where compared with another copy, unresolved V genes account for less than half of the shortfall, and the remainder is unexplained. Clone size and the V and J calls come from that table; the DNA yielded D and trimming. This sample holds around 16,000 clones; about four fifths were observed only once. The top ten hold 15% to 20% of the sample.

This clonotype was sampled from an adult with rheumatoid arthritis. The chain uses TRBV4-1 and TRBJ2-1, with a tentative D call of TRBD1 or TRBD2, each matching 5 bases. The material sequenced was CD8+ T cells sorted from blood. The sequenced DNA is TGCGCCAGCAGCCAAGCCGGGGCGAGCTCCTACAATGAGCAGTTCTTC. This encodes CASSQAGASSYNEQFF.